Sequencing of this TCR beta chain was carried out in a study of CD8 T cells in ankylosing spondylitis. Study-wide points: Disease-linked clones reportedly concentrated significantly in matched ankylosing spondylitis synovial fluid.

Trimming left V 4 bases short and J 9 bases short, with 19 bases between. This CDR3 comprises 15 residues. As regards this clonotype: Its antigen is as yet unknown.

TCRdb reprocessed the 5' RACE reads with MiXCR, giving one entry per CDR3 protein. The sample contains about 240,000 distinct CDR3 sequences, around 9.2% of which appear only once. This TCR derives from a male donor with ankylosing spondylitis or in good health (not recorded which). The rearrangement uses TRBV12-3 or TRBV12-4 and TRBJ2-1, with D hard to call. Material for sequencing was blood, either unsorted or a sorted T cell fraction (not recorded which). The CDR3 spells CASSSRGIYTSEQFF. The CDR3 bases are TGTGCCAGCAGTTCCCGTGGGATCTACACCAGTGAGCAGTTCTTC.